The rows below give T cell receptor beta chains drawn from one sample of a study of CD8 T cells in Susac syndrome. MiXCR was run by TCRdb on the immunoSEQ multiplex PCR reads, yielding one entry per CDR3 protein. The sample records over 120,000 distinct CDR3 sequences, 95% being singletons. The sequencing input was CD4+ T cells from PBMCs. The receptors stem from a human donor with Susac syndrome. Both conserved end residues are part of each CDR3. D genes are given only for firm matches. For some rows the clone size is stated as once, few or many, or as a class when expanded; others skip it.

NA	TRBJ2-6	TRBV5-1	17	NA	TGCGCCAGCAGCTTGGGTCGTCAGGGCTATGGGGCCAACGTCCTGACTTTC	CASSLGRQGYGANVLTF
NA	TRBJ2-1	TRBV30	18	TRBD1	TGTGCCTGGAGTCCCCAGTCCGGGACAGGGAGATACTACAATGAGCAGTTCTTC	CAWSPQSGTGRYYNEQFF
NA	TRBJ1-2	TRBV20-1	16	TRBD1	TGCAGTGCTAGAGGGGCGGGACAGGGCTCAAACTATGGCTACACCTTC	CSARGAGQGSNYGYTF
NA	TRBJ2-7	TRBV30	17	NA	TGTGCCTGGAGTCCAAACCCGCCGACTAGTAGGGGCGCGGAGCAGTACTTC	CAWSPNPPTSRGAEQYF
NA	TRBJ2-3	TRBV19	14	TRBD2	TGTGCCAGTATGTCGGGAGGTAGCACAGATACGCAGTATTTT	CASMSGGSTDTQYF
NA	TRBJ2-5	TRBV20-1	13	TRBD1	TGCAGTGCGACTGGACAGGGACAAGAGACCCAGTACTTC	CSATGQGQETQYF
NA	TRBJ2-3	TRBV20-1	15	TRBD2	TGCAGTGCTGAAAGGCGACTAGCGGGAAGGGATACGCAGTATTTT	CSAERRLAGRDTQYF
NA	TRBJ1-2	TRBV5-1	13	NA	TGCGCCAGCAGCTTGCCCCAAGGCGGTGGCTACACCTTC	CASSLPQGGGYTF
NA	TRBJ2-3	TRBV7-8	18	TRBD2	TGTGCCAGCAGCTTTAGGCCCTCCAGCGGGGGGCCGGGGGATACGCAGTATTTT	CASSFRPSSGGPGDTQYF
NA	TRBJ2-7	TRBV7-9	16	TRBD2	TGTGCCAGCAGCTTAGGACTAGCGGGAGGTCCCTACGAGCAGTACTTC	CASSLGLAGGPYEQYF
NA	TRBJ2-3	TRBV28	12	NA	TGTGCCAGCAGTTCCCCATTTGGTACGCAGTATTTT	CASSSPFGTQYF
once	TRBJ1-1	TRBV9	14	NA	TGTGCCAGCAGCGTCGACAGCGGCTATGCTGAAGCTTTCTTT	CASSVDSGYAEAFF
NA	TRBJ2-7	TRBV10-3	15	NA	TGTGCCATCACAGAAGGGCAGGGATTCTCCTACGAGCAGTACTTC	CAITEGQGFSYEQYF
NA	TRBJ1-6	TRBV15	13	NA	TGTGCCACCAGCAGGGAAAGTGGATTGCCCCTCCACTTT	CATSRESGLPLHF
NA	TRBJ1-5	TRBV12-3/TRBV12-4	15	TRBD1	TGTGCCAGCAGTCCATCGGGACAGTACAATCAGCCCCAGCATTTT	CASSPSGQYNQPQHF
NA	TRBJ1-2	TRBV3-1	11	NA	TGTGCCAGCAGCCAAGGGACGGAGGAGACCTTC	CASSQGTEETF
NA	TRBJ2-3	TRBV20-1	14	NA	TGCAGTGCTAGGACTTCTTCCCCTACAGATACGCAGTATTTT	CSARTSSPTDTQYF
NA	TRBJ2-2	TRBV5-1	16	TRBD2	TGCGCCAGCAAGCCAGTTAGCGGGAGAGGCACCGGGGAGCTGTTTTTT	CASKPVSGRGTGELFF
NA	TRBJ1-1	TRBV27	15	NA	TGTGCCAGCAGTTCCAGAGACATACGTATCACTGAAGCTTTCTTT	CASSSRDIRITEAFF
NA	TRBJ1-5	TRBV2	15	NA	TGTGCCAGCAGTGAAAATCTCCGGGGGACTCAGCCCCAGCATTTT	CASSENLRGTQPQHF
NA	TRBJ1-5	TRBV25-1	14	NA	TGTGCCAGCAGTGATACAGGGACCAATCAGCCCCAGCATTTT	CASSDTGTNQPQHF
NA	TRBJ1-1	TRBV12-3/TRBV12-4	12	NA	TGTGCCAGCAGTTTAGGGGGATATGAAGCTTTCTTT	CASSLGGYEAFF
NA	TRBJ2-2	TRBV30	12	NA	TGTGCCTGGAGTATGGACACCGGGGAGCTGTTTTTT	CAWSMDTGELFF
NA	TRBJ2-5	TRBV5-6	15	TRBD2	TGTGCCAGCAGCCCGGGAAGCGGGACCCAAGAGACCCAGTACTTC	CASSPGSGTQETQYF
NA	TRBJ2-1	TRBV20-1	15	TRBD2	TGCAGTGCTGACAAGCCTAGCGGGGGTCGCAATGAGCAGTTCTTC	CSADKPSGGRNEQFF
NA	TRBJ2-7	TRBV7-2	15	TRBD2	TGTGCCAGCAGCCCAAGCGGGGCGAGCTCCTACGAGCAGTACTTC	CASSPSGASSYEQYF
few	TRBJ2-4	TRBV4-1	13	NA	TGCGCCAGCAGCCAAACGGGGAACGACATTCAGTACTTC	CASSQTGNDIQYF
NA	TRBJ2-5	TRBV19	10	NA	TGTGCCAGTAGTATGCAGACCCAGTACTTC	CASSMQTQYF
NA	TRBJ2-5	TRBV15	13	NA	TGTGCCACCAGCAGGGCCCCCCAAGAGACCCAGTACTTC	CATSRAPQETQYF
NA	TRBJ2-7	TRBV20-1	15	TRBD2	TGCAGTGCTAGAGCCCCCAGCGGGAGGGCCTACGAGCAGTACTTC	CSARAPSGRAYEQYF
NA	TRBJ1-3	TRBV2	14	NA	TGTGCCACCAGGGGAAACTACTCTGGAAACACCATATATTTT	CATRGNYSGNTIYF
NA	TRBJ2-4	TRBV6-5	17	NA	TGTGCCAGCAGTTTACGAGGGGCCCCCCGGGATCGAAACATTCAGTACTTC	CASSLRGAPRDRNIQYF
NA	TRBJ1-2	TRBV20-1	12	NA	TGCAGTGCTAGAGTTGGAGTGGGAGGCTACACCTTC	CSARVGVGGYTF
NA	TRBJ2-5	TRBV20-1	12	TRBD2	TGCAGTGCTTTAGCGGGAGTGGAGACCCAGTACTTC	CSALAGVETQYF
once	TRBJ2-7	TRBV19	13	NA	TGTGCCAGTAGTAGGGGCGCCTACTACGAGCAGTACTTC	CASSRGAYYEQYF
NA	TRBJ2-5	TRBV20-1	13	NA	TGCAGTGCTAGTATAGGGAGCAACGAGACCCAGTACTTC	CSASIGSNETQYF
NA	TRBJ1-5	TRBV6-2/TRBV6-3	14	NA	TGTGCAACCACGGGACGCGTTAAGAATCAGCCCCAGCATTTT	CATTGRVKNQPQHF
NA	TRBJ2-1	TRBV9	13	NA	TGTGCCAGCAGCGTAGGAGAGGTGCGGGAGCAGTTCTTC	CASSVGEVREQFF
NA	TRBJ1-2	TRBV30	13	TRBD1	TGTGCCTGGAGGCCGACAGGGACGGGTGGCTACACCTTC	CAWRPTGTGGYTF
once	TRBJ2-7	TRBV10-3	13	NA	TGTGCCATCAGTGACGGCAGTAACTACGAGCAGTACTTC	CAISDGSNYEQYF
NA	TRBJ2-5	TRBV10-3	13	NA	TGTGCCATCAGTGAAGTCAGGAAAGAGACCCAGTACTTC	CAISEVRKETQYF
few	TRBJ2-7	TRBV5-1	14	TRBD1	TGTGCCAGCAGTGTGGGACAGGGGGCTTACGAGCAGTACTTC	CASSVGQGAYEQYF
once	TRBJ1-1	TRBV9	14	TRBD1	TGTGCCAGCACCACCGGACAGGGCGACACTGAAGCTTTCTTT	CASTTGQGDTEAFF
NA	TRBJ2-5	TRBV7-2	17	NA	TGTGCCAGCAGCTCAAGATTCGCGCGAGCGTCCGTGGAGACCCAGTACTTC	CASSSRFARASVETQYF